One sample yielded the 14 T cell receptor beta chains listed below, sequenced in a study of blood T cell repertoires in COVID-19. TCRdb keeps only in-frame clones here, not all; method: immunoSEQ multiplex PCR. This sample has roughly 280,000 clones, with 80% to 90% found just once. Sample: peripheral blood. The receptors originated from a man between 60 and 70 years old with acute or convalescent COVID-19.

The rearrangement joins TRBV3-1 (or the pseudogene TRBV3-2) to TRBJ2-2; TRBD2 agrees at 10 bases. V was clipped by 4 bases and J by 6 bases; unmatched bases: 8. The CDR3 is 16 residues long. The germline V gene has CDR1 LGHDT and CDR2 YNNKEL (reference sequence). CDR3 sequence (DNA): TGTGCCAGCAGCCCGCCGGCAAGCGGGGGGGCCGGGGAGCTGTTTTTT. Translating it yields CASSPPASGGAGELFF.

The chain couples TRBV7-2 to TRBJ1-1, with D possibly matching TRBD1 (6 bases). The CDR3 length is 15 residues. Trimming cost V 0 bases and J 2 bases, with 10 bases left between them. Germline V gene lookup returns CDR1 SGHTA and CDR2 FQGNSA. The DNA for the CDR3 is TGTGCCAGCAGCTTAGCGTCAGGGGTAAACACTGAAGCTTTCTTT. Translated: CASSLASGVNTEAFF.

The chain uses TRBV11-3 and TRBJ1-1, with D hard to call. V was shortened by 0 bases and J by 8 bases, with 13 bases between the two germline ends. This CDR3 is 14 amino acids long. Germline V gene lookup returns CDR1 SGHNT and CDR2 YENEEA. CDR3 nucleotide sequence: TGTGCCAGCAGCTTAGATGCCCGGTCTTCGGAAGCTTTCTTT. Protein sequence: CASSLDARSSEAFF.

This chain connects TRBV5-1 to TRBJ2-7; 10 bases are shared with TRBD2. Germline V gene lookup returns CDR1 SGHRS and CDR2 YFSETQ. CDR3 length: 15 residues. V was pared by 3 bases and J by 4 bases, with 7 bases of the junction left unmatched. The CDR3 sequence: CASSSASGRGYEQYF. Written as DNA, the CDR3 is TGCGCCAGCAGCTCGGCTAGCGGGAGAGGATACGAGCAGTACTTC.

V is TRBV11-2 and J is TRBJ2-1, with a possible D match to TRBD2 (6 bases). The CDR3 covers 14 residues. Germline-derived CDR1 and CDR2 are SGHAT and FQNNGV. V was shortened by 6 bases and J by 3 bases, with 12 bases between the two germline ends. The CDR3 DNA reads TGTGCCAGCAGTAAGTCCGGGGGCTACAATGAGCAGTTCTTC. Translation: CASSKSGGYNEQFF.

This clone was seen only a few times. A read error may produce the germline difference seen at one junction end. J is TRBJ2-5 and V is TRBV6-5, with D maybe TRBD2 (6 bases). The CDR3 is 15 residues long. CDR1 is MNHEY and CDR2 is SVGAGI in the germline V gene. The CDR3 nucleotides read TGTGCCAGCGCGCGACTAGACACCCTAAGAGAGGCCCAGTACTTC. Translated: CASARLDTLREAQYF.

This rearrangement joins TRBV27 to TRBJ1-2, with D tentatively TRBD1 (6 bases). Trimming pared 6 bases from V and 5 bases from J, leaving 13 bases between. In germline, CDR1 is MNHEY, CDR2 SMNVEV (reference sequence). This CDR3 has 13 amino acids. In DNA, the CDR3 is TGTGCCAGCAGAGCAGGGGATCGATATGGCTACACCTTC. Its protein is CASRAGDRYGYTF.

The chain has TRBV7-9 and TRBJ1-4, with TRBD1 identical over 9 bases. V lost 5 bases to trimming and J lost 5 bases; unmatched junction nucleotides: 9. This CDR3 has 16 amino acids. Looked up from germline, CDR1 is SEHNR and CDR2 is FQNEAQ (reference sequence). DNA of the CDR3: TGTGCCAGCAGCCTGGGGGACAGGGACCGGAATGAAAAACTGTTTTTT. This translates into CASSLGDRDRNEKLFF. The full variable domain, in which reference TRBV7-9 and TRBJ1-4 provide the parts outside the CDR3, is DTGVSQNPRHKITKRGQNVTFRCDPISEHNRLYWYRQTLGQGPEFLTYFQNEAQLEKSRLLSDRFSAERPKGSFSTLEIQRTEQGDSAMYLCASSLGDRDRNEKLFFGSGTQLSVL.

For this clone: Other DNA sequences within the sample encode an identical CDR3. The chain recombines TRBV28 with TRBJ2-7; no clear D. The germline V gene encodes CDR1 MDHEN and CDR2 SYDVKM. The V and J ends lost 6 bases and 3 bases respectively, with 21 bases between them. The CDR3 runs to 16 residues. The CDR3 coding sequence is TGTGCCAGCAGCCCGACCGGAGCGTTGAGATACTACGAGCAGTACTTC. As protein: CASSPTGALRYYEQYF.

V is TRBV10-1 and J is TRBJ1-2, with D maybe TRBD1 (5 bases). V lost 4 bases, J lost 8 bases, and 17 bases lay in between. This CDR3 is built from 14 residues. The germline CDR1 and CDR2 sequences are WNHNN and SYGVQD (reference sequence). CDR3 sequence (DNA): TGCGCCAGCAGTGCGGGCAGGGTCAAGGACGGCTACACCTTC. Protein: CASSAGRVKDGYTF.

This clone was seen more than once but under ten times. The rearrangement joins TRBV5-4 to TRBJ2-2, with 15 nucleotides matching TRBD2. V shed 4 bases and J 0 bases; nucleotides not matched to a gene: 4. Looked up from germline, CDR1 is SGHNT and CDR2 is YYREEE (reference sequence). There are 18 residues in the CDR3. DNA of the CDR3: TGTGCCAGCAGCCCTGGGACTAGCGGGGGGCCGAACACCGGGGAGCTGTTTTTT. As protein: CASSPGTSGGPNTGELFF. The full variable domain, its missing parts supplied by reference TRBV5-4 and TRBJ2-2, is ETGVTQSPTHLIKTRGQQVTLRCSSQSGHNTVSWYQQALGQGPQFIFQYYREEENGRGNFPPRFSGLQFPNYSSELNVNALELDDSALYLCASSPGTSGGPNTGELFFGEGSRLTVL.

The V and J genes are TRBV10-3 and TRBJ2-7, with TRBD2 as a possible D gene (6 bases). The germline V gene encodes CDR1 ENHRY and CDR2 SYGVKD. With 6 bases removed from V and 0 bases from J, the gap between germline ends came to 18 bases. This CDR3 spans 16 amino acids. The chain's CDR3 is CAIRATGTGSSYEQYF. For the CDR3, the DNA is TGTGCCATCAGGGCGACCGGGACTGGGAGCTCCTACGAGCAGTACTTC.

V is TRBV6-4 and J is TRBJ2-1, with 15 nucleotides matching TRBD2. The CDR3 is 18 amino acids. CDR1 MRHNA and CDR2 SNTAGT come from the germline V gene. Losses at the gene ends were 4 bases for V and 8 bases for J; bases not matched to a gene: 12. CDR3: CASSATGLAGGRAHEQFF. Here the CDR3 DNA reads TGTGCCAGCAGTGCAACCGGACTAGCGGGAGGGAGGGCGCATGAGCAGTTCTTC.

The rearrangement joins TRBV9 to TRBJ1-2, with no clear D. Per the germline V gene, CDR1 is SGDLS and CDR2 is YYNGEE. V lost 0 bases, J lost 6 bases, and 15 bases lay in between. CDR3 length: 15 amino acids. The CDR3 loop is CASSVAAGMAHGYTF. The CDR3 DNA sequence: TGTGCCAGCAGCGTAGCGGCAGGAATGGCCCATGGCTACACCTTC.